The clone carrying this T cell receptor (beta chain) was counted at least ten times. Its antigen is not identified. The J segment lost 7 bases and the V segment lost 3 bases, leaving 5 bases of the junction unmatched. The CDR3 runs 15 residues. CDR1 is MNHNS, CDR2 SASEGT, per germline. Unique molecular identifiers were incorporated during preparation of the TCRbeta library. TCRdb reprocessed the PCR reads via MiXCR and lists one record per CDR3 protein. The table shows roughly 490,000 distinct CDR3 sequences, with approximately 10% occurring only once. The data belong to a study of T-cell reconstitution after alpha-beta-depleted transplantation in children. The study's findings and limits: In some patients, recipient T cells and intrathymic progenitors surviving conditioning explained high day-60 diversity. T-cell counts and diversity were attributed mostly to newly produced T cells one year after transplant. Several hundred expanded graft clones reportedly gave rise to the alpha-beta T cells present about two months after transplant.

Sequences were derived from PBMCs, mostly from graft donor cells, sampled 180 days after TCRalphabeta/CD19-depleted stem cell transplant. This sequence originates from a female patient aged 2-10 years who had a stem cell transplant for aplastic anemia, so the T cells may come from the graft donor. V is TRBV6-1 and J is TRBJ2-2, with 10 positions matching TRBD2. The DNA of the CDR3 is TGTGCCAGCAGTGATGTTACTAGCGGGGTCGGGGAGCTGTTTTTT. This sequence encodes CASSDVTSGVGELFF.